The rows below give T cell receptor beta chains drawn from one sample of a study of CXCR3-negative and CXCR3-positive naive CD8 T cells. TCRdb re-called the 5' RACE reads; every CDR3 protein appears as one record, without DNA. This sample contains around 92,000 distinct CDR3 sequences. The source material was naive CXCR3- CD8+ T cells from blood. The receptor set was obtained from a human donor in good health. Some clones in this sample may be carry-over from other donors' samples. Both conserved end residues are part of each CDR3. Each record gives: V gene, J gene, CDR3 protein.

>TRBV28|TRBJ2-7
CASSWSGTSYEQYF
>TRBV30|TRBJ2-3
CAWSTQRRFDGTDTQYF
>TRBV7-9|TRBJ1-1
CASSLDPGDTEAFF
>TRBV29-1|TRBJ1-1
CSVERVKDTEAFF
>TRBV27|TRBJ2-1
CASSWGSVNEQFF
>TRBV6-5|TRBJ2-3
CASWALSAVDTQYF
>TRBV4-1|TRBJ2-1
CASSQDRGAYNEQFF
>TRBV20-1|TRBJ2-5
CSALPGQGRQETQYF
>TRBV14|TRBJ2-7
CASKGIGAYEQYF
>TRBV11-2|TRBJ2-7
CASSLLGEEDYEQYF
>TRBV15|TRBJ1-2
CATSRTGQSYGYTF
>TRBV20-1|TRBJ2-5
CSALATSVIQETQYF
>TRBV7-2|TRBJ2-3
CASSSLAGGLGDTQYF
>TRBV3-1|TRBJ2-7
CASSQPPSYEQYF
>TRBV4-3|TRBJ1-5
CASSQGPGTGGQPQHF
>TRBV4-1|TRBJ1-1
CASSQAGTEAFF
>TRBV2|TRBJ2-7
CASSANYEQYF
>TRBV28|TRBJ2-7
CASSVSAPRMGEQYF
>TRBV28|TRBJ2-7
CASSLFRDSTYEQYF
>TRBV19|TRBJ1-3
CASTWDSLGGNTIYF
>TRBV29-1|TRBJ2-1
CSVENMGKDEQFF
>TRBV28|TRBJ1-5
CASSLLQGLSSNQPQHF
>TRBV12-3/TRBV12-4|TRBJ2-7
CASSSSGGATDEQYF
>TRBV29-1|TRBJ2-7
CSVEVPTTYEQYF
>TRBV7-6|TRBJ2-7
CASSLGWRGDGEYEQYF
>TRBV5-1|TRBJ2-7
CASTWTPRRDEQYF
>TRBV7-9|TRBJ2-1
CASSLAGPSLDEQFF
>TRBV3-1|TRBJ1-4
CASSPEQENEKLFF
>TRBV15|TRBJ1-2
CATSRGVGGDGYTF
>TRBV7-8|TRBJ2-7
CASSSAEVAGGLWTEQYF